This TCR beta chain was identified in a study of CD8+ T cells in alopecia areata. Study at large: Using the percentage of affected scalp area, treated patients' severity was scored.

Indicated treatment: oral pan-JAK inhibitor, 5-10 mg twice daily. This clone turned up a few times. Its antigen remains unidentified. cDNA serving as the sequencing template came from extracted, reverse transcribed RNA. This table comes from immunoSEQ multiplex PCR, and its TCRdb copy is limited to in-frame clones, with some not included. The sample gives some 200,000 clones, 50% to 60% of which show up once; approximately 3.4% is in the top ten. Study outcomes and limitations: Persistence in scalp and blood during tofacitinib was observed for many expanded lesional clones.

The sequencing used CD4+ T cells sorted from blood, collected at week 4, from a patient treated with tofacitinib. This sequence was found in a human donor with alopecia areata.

CDR3 sequence (DNA): TGTGCCACCAGCATTCAAACTAGCAATCAGCCCCAGCATTTT. Translating gives CATSIQTSNQPQHF. J is TRBJ1-5 and V is TRBV15; no clear D gene. Looked up from germline, CDR1 is LNHNV and CDR2 is YYDKDF (reference sequence). V was pared by 4 bases and J by 0 bases, with 7 bases between. The CDR3 is made up of 14 amino acids.